This TCR beta chain comes out of a study of Ad26.COV2.S vaccination and SARS-CoV-2 variants. Whole-study findings and limits: Substantial breadth was reported for post-vaccination spike-specific CD8+ and CD4+ T cells.

As for this clone: Its specificity is unknown.

Specified treatment: some 20 received Ad26.COV2.S at low or high dose, single or two shots; about 5 received placebo; per-sample allocation not given. It was on day 63 after the first vaccine or placebo injection that samples were taken. It was an adult aged 18-55 years in Boston who was the donor. Its platform was an Ad26 vector, and its expressed antigen was Wuhan-strain SARS-CoV-2 spike. This CDR3 has 14 amino acids. Trimming shortened V by 0 bases and J by 5 bases, and 10 bases separated the two germline ends. Germline V gene sequence: CDR1 SGHRS, CDR2 YFSETQ. Libraries were prepared by immunoSEQ multiplex PCR; TCRdb keeps only in-frame clonotypes and omits some of them. The top ten hold 1.5% to 2% of the sample, which has a few hundred thousand clones, 92% seen once.

This TCR was recovered from a person aged 18-60 years who received the Ad26.COV2.S COVID-19 vaccine or a placebo. Sequencing used peripheral blood, obtained in a trial of Ad26.COV2.S vaccine versus placebo. V usage is TRBV5-1 and J usage is TRBJ2-3, with D hard to call. CDR3 residues: CASSLGSPLDTQYF. In DNA, the CDR3 is TGCGCCAGCAGCTTGGGGTCGCCCTTAGATACGCAGTATTTT. The full variable domain, its missing parts supplied by reference TRBV5-1 and TRBJ2-3, is KAGVTQTPRYLIKTRGQQVTLSCSPISGHRSVSWYQQTPGQGLQFLFEYFSETQRNKGNFPGRFSGRQFSNSRSEMNVSTLELGDSALYLCASSLGSPLDTQYFGPGTRLTVL.